This TCR beta chain stems from a study of cytomegalovirus exposure and HLA in healthy donors. Study information: Falling in the Caucasian-associated ancestry cluster were roughly 86% of approximately 400 genotyped donors.

Notes on the study in general: A link between a missense DCLRE1C variant and TCR beta V- and J-gene trimming emerged from a later analysis. High specificity and sensitivity for cytomegalovirus status were reported for the classifier.

The CDR3 covers 15 residues. Looked up from germline, CDR1 is SEHNR and CDR2 is FQNEAQ (reference sequence). Trimming cost V 0 bases and J 6 bases, with 14 bases left between them. With 60 Vbeta and 13 Jbeta primers, the PCR was carried out. Data came from immunoSEQ multiplex PCR; TCRdb stores just in-frame clones and leaves some out. The sample consists of approximately 92,000 clones, approximately 80% of them appearing once. Comments on this clone: Its antigen is currently unknown.

The V call is TRBV7-9, the J call TRBJ1-2; possible D gene TRBD1, 5 bases. Sequencing was performed on PBMCs. The origin of this receptor is an older woman in good health and CMV-seropositive. In nucleotides, the CDR3 is TGTGCCAGCAGCTTAGCGCAGATAGGGGTCCATGGCTACACCTTC. It yields the protein CASSLAQIGVHGYTF.